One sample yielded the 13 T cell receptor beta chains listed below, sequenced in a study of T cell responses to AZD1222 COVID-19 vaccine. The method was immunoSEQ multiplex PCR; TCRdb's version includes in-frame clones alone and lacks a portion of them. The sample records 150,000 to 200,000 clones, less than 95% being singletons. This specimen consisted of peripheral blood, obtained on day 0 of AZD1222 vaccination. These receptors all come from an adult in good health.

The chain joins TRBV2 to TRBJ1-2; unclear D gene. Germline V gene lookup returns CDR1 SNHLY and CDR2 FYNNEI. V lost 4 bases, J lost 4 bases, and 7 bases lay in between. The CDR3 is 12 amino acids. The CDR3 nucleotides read TGTGCCAGCAGTGGAGGGCCCTATGGCTACACCTTC. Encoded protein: CASSGGPYGYTF.

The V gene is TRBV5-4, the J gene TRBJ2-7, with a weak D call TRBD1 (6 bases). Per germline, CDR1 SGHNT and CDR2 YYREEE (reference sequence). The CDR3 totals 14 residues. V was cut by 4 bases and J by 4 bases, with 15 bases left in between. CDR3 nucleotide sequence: TGTGCCAGCAGCCCACCCGGACAGTTGTACGAGCAGTACTTC. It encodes CASSPPGQLYEQYF.

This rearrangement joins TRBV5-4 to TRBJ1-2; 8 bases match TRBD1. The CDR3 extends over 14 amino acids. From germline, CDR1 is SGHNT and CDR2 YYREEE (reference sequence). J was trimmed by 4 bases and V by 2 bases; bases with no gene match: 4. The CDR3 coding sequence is TGTGCCAGCAGCTTTAGGACAGGGTCCTATGGCTACACCTTC. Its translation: CASSFRTGSYGYTF.

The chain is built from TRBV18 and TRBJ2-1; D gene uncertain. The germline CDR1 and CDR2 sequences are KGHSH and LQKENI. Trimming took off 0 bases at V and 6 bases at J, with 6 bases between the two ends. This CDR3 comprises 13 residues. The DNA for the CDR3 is TGTGCCAGCTCACCACCCCAGATCAATGAGCAGTTCTTC. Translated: CASSPPQINEQFF.

CDR3 loop: CASSIGGQPHGYTF. CDR3 DNA: TGTGCCAGTAGTATTGGGGGGCAGCCCCATGGCTACACCTTC. The gene calls are TRBV19 and TRBJ1-2; TRBD1 might be the D (6 bases). Germline V gene data show CDR1 as LNHDA and CDR2 as SQIVND (reference sequence). This CDR3 comprises 14 residues. V was pared by 3 bases and J by 6 bases, with 14 bases between.

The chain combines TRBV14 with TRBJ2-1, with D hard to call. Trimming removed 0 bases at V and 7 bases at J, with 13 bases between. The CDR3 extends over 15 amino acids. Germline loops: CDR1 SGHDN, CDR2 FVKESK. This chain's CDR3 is CASSQDELVGNEQFF. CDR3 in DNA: TGTGCCAGCAGCCAAGATGAACTCGTAGGGAATGAGCAGTTCTTC.

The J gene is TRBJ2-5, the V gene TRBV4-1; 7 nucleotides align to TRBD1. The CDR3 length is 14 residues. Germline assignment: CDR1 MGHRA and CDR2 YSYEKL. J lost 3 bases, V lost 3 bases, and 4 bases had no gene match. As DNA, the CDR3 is TGCGCCAGCAGCCACCTCACAGGGGAAGAGACCCAGTACTTC. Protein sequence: CASSHLTGEETQYF.

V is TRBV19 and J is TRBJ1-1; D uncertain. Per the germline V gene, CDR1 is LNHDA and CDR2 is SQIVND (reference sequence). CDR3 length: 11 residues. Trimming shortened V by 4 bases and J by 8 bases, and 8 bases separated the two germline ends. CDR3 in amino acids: CASSKTVEAFF. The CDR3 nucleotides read TGTGCCAGTAGTAAAACAGTGGAAGCTTTCTTT. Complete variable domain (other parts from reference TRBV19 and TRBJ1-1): DGGITQSPKYLFRKEGQNVTLSCEQNLNHDAMYWYRQDPGQGLRLIYYSQIVNDFQKGDIAEGYSVSREKKESFPLTVTSAQKNPTAFYLCASSKTVEAFFGQGTRLTVV.

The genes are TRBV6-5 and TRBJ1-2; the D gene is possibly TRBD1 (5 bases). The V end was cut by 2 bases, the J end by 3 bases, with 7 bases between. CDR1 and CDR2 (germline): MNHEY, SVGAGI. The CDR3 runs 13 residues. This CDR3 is CASSYGAHYGYTF. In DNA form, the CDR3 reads TGTGCCAGCAGTTACGGGGCCCACTATGGCTACACCTTC.

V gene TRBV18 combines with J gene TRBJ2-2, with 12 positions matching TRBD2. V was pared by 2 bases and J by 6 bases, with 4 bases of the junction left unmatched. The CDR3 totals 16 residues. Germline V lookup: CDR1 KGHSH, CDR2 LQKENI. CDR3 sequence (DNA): TGTGCCAGCTCACCAAGGACTAGCGGGGTTGCCGGGGAGCTGTTTTTT. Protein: CASSPRTSGVAGELFF.

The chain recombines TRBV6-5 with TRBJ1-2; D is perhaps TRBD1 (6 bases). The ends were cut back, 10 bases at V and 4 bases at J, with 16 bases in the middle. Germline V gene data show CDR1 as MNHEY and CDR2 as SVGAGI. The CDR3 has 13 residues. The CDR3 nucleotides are TGTGCCACCCGGAGGGGGGAGGGCTATGGCTACACCTTC. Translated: CATRRGEGYGYTF.

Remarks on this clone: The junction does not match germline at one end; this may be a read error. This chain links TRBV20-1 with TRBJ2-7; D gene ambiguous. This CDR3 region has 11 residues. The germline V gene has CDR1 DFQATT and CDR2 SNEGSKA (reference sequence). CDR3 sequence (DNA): TGCAGTGCTAGTGTGGCTTACGGGCAGTACTTC. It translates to CSASVAYGQYF.

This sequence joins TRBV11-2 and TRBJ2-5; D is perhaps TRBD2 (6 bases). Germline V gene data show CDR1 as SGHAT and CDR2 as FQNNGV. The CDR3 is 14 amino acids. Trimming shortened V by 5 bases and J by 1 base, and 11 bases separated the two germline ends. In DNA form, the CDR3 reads TGTGCCAGCAGCCCCCAGACTAGCCAAGAGACCCAGTACTTC. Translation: CASSPQTSQETQYF.